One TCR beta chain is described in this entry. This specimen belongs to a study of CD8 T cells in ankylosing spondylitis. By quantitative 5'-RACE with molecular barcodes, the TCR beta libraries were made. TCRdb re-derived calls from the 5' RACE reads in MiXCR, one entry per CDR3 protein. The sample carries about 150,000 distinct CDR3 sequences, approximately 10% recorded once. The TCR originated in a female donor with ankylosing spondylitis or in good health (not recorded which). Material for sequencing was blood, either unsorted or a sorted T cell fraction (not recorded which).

CDR3 coding DNA: TGTGCCAGCAGTGAAAGGACTAGCGGGCTGACTCATCGGGAGCAGTACTTC. This sequence encodes CASSERTSGLTHREQYF. The chain has TRBV6-1 and TRBJ2-7; 11 nucleotides align to TRBD2. The CDR3 extends over 17 amino acids. The junction had 13 bases not matched to a gene; V was cut back by 2 bases and J by 7 bases. In germline, CDR1 is MNHNS, CDR2 SASEGT.